These 23 T cell receptor beta chains were all obtained from the same sample, sequenced in a study of blood T cell repertoires in COVID-19. Data came from immunoSEQ multiplex PCR; TCRdb stores just in-frame clones and leaves some out. The table has some 150,000 clones, around 84% seen once. The material sequenced was peripheral blood. These TCRs come from a middle-aged man with acute or convalescent COVID-19.

This chain connects TRBV14 to TRBJ1-1; D is perhaps TRBD1 (5 bases). Trimming left V 4 bases short and J 2 bases short, with 14 bases between. This CDR3 has 15 amino acids. In germline, CDR1 is SGHDN, CDR2 FVKESK. CDR3: CASSLAAGFNTEAFF. CDR3 nucleotides: TGTGCCAGCAGCCTAGCGGCAGGGTTTAACACTGAAGCTTTCTTT.

On this clone itself: Sequence at one end of the junction differs from germline and may be a read error. The chain couples TRBV6-1 to TRBJ1-6; 8 positions match TRBD1. CDR3 size: 14 residues. The germline V gene encodes CDR1 MNHNS and CDR2 SASEGT. CDR3 DNA: TGTGCCAGCACTGAACAGGGGGGTCATTCACCCCTCCACTTT. Translation gives CASTEQGGHSPLHF.

The chain joins TRBV6-2 or TRBV6-3 to TRBJ2-7, with TRBD2 matching over 7 bases. V shed 1 base and J 6 bases; nucleotides not matched to a gene: 6. Per germline, CDR1 MNHEY and CDR2 SVGEGT. The CDR3 is 14 residues long. In DNA form, the CDR3 reads TGTGCCAGCAGTTACTTGGTAGCGGGCCTCGAGCAGTACTTC. It yields the protein CASSYLVAGLEQYF.

The rearrangement uses TRBV14 and TRBJ2-6; maybe TRBD1 (6 bases). Trimming took off 1 base at V and 7 bases at J, with 17 bases between the two ends. Looked up from germline, CDR1 is SGHDN and CDR2 is FVKESK. The CDR3 runs 17 residues. The CDR3 DNA sequence: TGTGCCAGCAGCCAAGTCCGTTTCCGTGGGGGCGCCAACGTCCTGACTTTC. As protein: CASSQVRFRGGANVLTF. Drawing the rest from reference TRBV14 and TRBJ2-6, the complete variable domain is EAGVTQFPSHSVIEKGQTVTLRCDPISGHDNLYWYRRVMGKEIKFLLHFVKESKQDESGMPNNRFLAERTGGTYSTLKVQPAELEDSGVYFCASSQVRFRGGANVLTFGAGSRLTVL.

This chain connects TRBV7-9 to TRBJ1-6, with TRBD1 identical over 8 bases. CDR1 is SEHNR, CDR2 FQNEAQ, per germline (reference sequence). Germline trimming cut 5 bases from V and 7 bases from J; bases unmatched to any gene: 4. This CDR3 has 14 amino acids. CDR3 nucleotides: TGTGCCAGCAGCCAGGACAGGGTGAATTCACCCCTCCACTTT. Protein sequence: CASSQDRVNSPLHF.

This sequence joins TRBV4-2 and TRBJ2-1; D might be TRBD1 (5 bases). The CDR3 is made up of 15 amino acids. From germline, CDR1 is LGHNA and CDR2 YNFKEQ. Trimming left V 0 bases short and J 2 bases short, with 8 bases between. The CDR3 sequence: CASSQDRAPYNEQFF. The CDR3 bases are TGTGCCAGCAGCCAAGACAGGGCCCCCTACAATGAGCAGTTCTTC.

V usage is TRBV18 and J usage is TRBJ1-2; TRBD1 is a possible D gene (5 bases). The CDR3 is 14 amino acids. The germline V gene encodes CDR1 KGHSH and CDR2 LQKENI. V was cut by 1 base and J by 1 base, with 7 bases left in between. The CDR3 DNA is TGTGCCAGCTCACCACAGGGGAATAACTATGGCTACACCTTC. Residues: CASSPQGNNYGYTF. Drawing the rest from reference TRBV18 and TRBJ1-2, the complete variable domain is NAGVMQNPRHLVRRRGQEARLRCSPMKGHSHVYWYRQLPEEGLKFMVYLQKENIIDESGMPKERFSAEFPKEGPSILRIQQVVRGDSAAYFCASSPQGNNYGYTFGSGTRLTVV.

The V call is TRBV5-1, the J call TRBJ1-1; D may be TRBD1 (5 bases). CDR3 length: 16 amino acids. Germline values: CDR1 SGHRS, CDR2 YFSETQ. Trimming removed 6 bases from V and 0 bases from J, with 18 bases in between. The CDR3 nucleotides read TGCGCCAGCAAACCCGGAGACAGCTACATGAACACTGAAGCTTTCTTT. It encodes CASKPGDSYMNTEAFF.

The chain combines TRBV2 with TRBJ2-2; possibly TRBD1 for D (6 bases). This CDR3 contains 15 residues. With 6 bases removed from V and 2 bases from J, the gap between germline ends came to 13 bases. Germline V gives CDR1 SNHLY, CDR2 FYNNEI. CDR3 region: CASRRGTVNTGELFF. CDR3 DNA: TGTGCCAGCAGGAGGGGGACGGTTAACACCGGGGAGCTGTTTTTT.

This rearrangement joins TRBV4-2 to TRBJ2-7; weak D call: TRBD2 (6 bases). CDR1 is LGHNA and CDR2 is YNFKEQ in the germline V gene. The V end lost 0 bases, the J end lost 2 bases, and 11 bases lay between the germline ends. This CDR3 comprises 15 residues. Here the CDR3 reads CASSQDTGVTYEQYF. DNA of the CDR3: TGTGCCAGCAGCCAAGATACGGGGGTTACCTACGAGCAGTACTTC.

The V and J genes are TRBV12-3 or TRBV12-4 and TRBJ2-1, with 7 bases fitting TRBD2. This CDR3 region has 12 residues. Trimming took 3 bases from V and 11 from J; bases not matched to a gene: 4. This chain's CDR3 is CASSLGLNQQFF. The CDR3 bases are TGTGCCAGCAGTTTGGGACTAAACCAGCAGTTCTTC.

V and J are TRBV7-9 and TRBJ1-2; the match to TRBD1 covers 8 bases. V dropped 5 bases and J dropped 5; count of bases not matched to a gene: 7. CDR1 and CDR2 from the germline V gene are SEHNR and FQNEAQ (reference sequence). The CDR3 contains 14 residues. The CDR3 region is CASSPVGQGYGYTF. The CDR3 DNA follows: TGTGCCAGCAGCCCCGTCGGACAGGGTTATGGCTACACCTTC.

This chain links TRBV4-3 with TRBJ2-1, with D possibly being TRBD2 (6 bases). The germline V and J ends were trimmed by 0 bases and 0 bases, with 9 bases remaining between them. Germline loops: CDR1 LGHNA, CDR2 YSLEER. The length of the CDR3 is 16 residues. CDR3 DNA sequence: TGCGCCAGCAGCCAAGATAATAGCGGCTCCTACAATGAGCAGTTCTTC. Amino acid sequence: CASSQDNSGSYNEQFF.

The J gene is TRBJ2-5, the V gene TRBV9; 10 bases line up with TRBD2. Germline V gene lookup returns CDR1 SGDLS and CDR2 YYNGEE. Trimming removed 3 bases from V and 9 bases from J; junction bases left unmatched: 8. CDR3 length: 14 residues. The chain's CDR3 is CASSGLAGVGAQYF. The CDR3 DNA is TGTGCCAGCAGCGGCCTAGCGGGGGTTGGGGCCCAGTACTTC.

This chain uses TRBV5-6 with TRBJ2-2; no clear D gene. Trimming removed 0 bases from V and 2 bases from J, with 8 bases in between. The CDR3 spans 15 residues. CDR1 and CDR2 (germline): SGHDT, YYEEEE. As DNA, the CDR3 is TGTGCCAGCAGCTTGGAGACAAAAAACACCGGGGAGCTGTTTTTT. Encoded protein: CASSLETKNTGELFF.

The J gene is TRBJ1-5, the V gene TRBV23-1, with 9 bases identical to TRBD1. TRBV23-1 is placed among ORFs of uncertain function. V lost 2 bases to trimming and J lost 3 bases; unmatched junction nucleotides: 14. The CDR3 extends over 19 amino acids. In DNA, the CDR3 is TGCGCCAGCAGTCAACCCAATCCCCGGACAGGGGTATACAATCAGCCCCAGCATTTT. Translation: CASSQPNPRTGVYNQPQHF.

V usage is TRBV19 and J usage is TRBJ1-4, with D tentatively TRBD1 (5 bases). Trimming cost V 3 bases and J 1 base, with 9 bases left between them. The CDR3 covers 15 residues. Germline lookup yields CDR1 LNHDA and CDR2 SQIVND (reference sequence). CDR3 nucleotides: TGTGCCAGTAGTATGGGGCAGGGAACTAATGAAAAACTGTTTTTT. Protein: CASSMGQGTNEKLFF.

The chain couples TRBV5-1 to TRBJ2-5, with D perhaps matching TRBD2 (6 bases). This CDR3 has 15 residues. In germline, CDR1 is SGHRS, CDR2 YFSETQ. Trimming took off 1 base at V and 5 bases at J, with 15 bases between the two ends. CDR3 coding DNA: TGCGCCAGCAGCTTGTCGGGTCGGGCGGGGGAGACCCAGTACTTC. Translated: CASSLSGRAGETQYF. Using reference TRBV5-1 and TRBJ2-5 for the parts outside the CDR3, the full variable domain is KAGVTQTPRYLIKTRGQQVTLSCSPISGHRSVSWYQQTPGQGLQFLFEYFSETQRNKGNFPGRFSGRQFSNSRSEMNVSTLELGDSALYLCASSLSGRAGETQYFGPGTRLLVL.

This clone was recorded a few times. The chain couples TRBV24-1 to TRBJ2-3, with a weak D call TRBD1 (6 bases). V was cut by 4 bases and J by 0 bases, with 7 bases left in between. There are 14 residues in the CDR3. Looked up from germline, CDR1 is KGHDR and CDR2 is SFDVKD. CDR3 amino acids: CATSEQGSTDTQYF. CDR3 sequence (DNA): TGTGCCACCAGTGAACAGGGTAGCACAGATACGCAGTATTTT.

The V gene is TRBV5-4, the J gene TRBJ2-5; 12 bases match TRBD2. J was trimmed by 5 bases and V by 3 bases; bases with no gene match: 2. The CDR3 loop spans 14 amino acids. Germline V CDR1 and CDR2: SGHNT, YYREEE (reference sequence). The CDR3 coding sequence is TGTGCCAGCAGCTCCGGGACTAGCGGGGAGACCCAGTACTTC. It codes for CASSSGTSGETQYF.

V and J are TRBV4-1 and TRBJ2-5; D not certain. This CDR3 comprises 13 residues. V lost 4 bases and J lost 10, with 16 bases in between. Germline V gives CDR1 MGHRA, CDR2 YSYEKL. CDR3 in amino acids: CASSPGDPPGQYF. CDR3 in DNA: TGCGCCAGCAGCCCCGGAGACCCTCCCGGCCAGTACTTC.

V gene TRBV9 combines with J gene TRBJ2-1; 9 bases align to TRBD1. The CDR3 loop spans 15 amino acids. Germline V gene sequence: CDR1 SGDLS, CDR2 YYNGEE. V trimming: 0 bases; J trimming: 7 bases; junction bases outside the gene matches: 5. DNA of the CDR3: TGTGCCAGCAGCGTAGGGGACAGGGACTTAAATGAGCAGTTCTTC. Amino acids: CASSVGDRDLNEQFF.

The rearrangement joins TRBV7-2 to TRBJ2-1, with TRBD1 matching 7 bases. J was trimmed by 4 bases and V by 5 bases; bases with no gene match: 11. The germline V gene has CDR1 SGHTA and CDR2 FQGNSA. The CDR3 totals 16 residues. CDR3 DNA sequence: TGTGCCAGCAGCCCCCGGTCTGACAGGGCTTACAATGAGCAGTTCTTC. Residues: CASSPRSDRAYNEQFF. Filled out from reference TRBV7-2 and TRBJ2-1, the complete variable domain reads GAGVSQSPSNKVTEKGKDVELRCDPISGHTALYWYRQSLGQGLEFLIYFQGNSAPDKSGLPSDRFSAERTGGSVSTLTIQRTQQEDSAVYLCASSPRSDRAYNEQFFGPGTRLTVL.